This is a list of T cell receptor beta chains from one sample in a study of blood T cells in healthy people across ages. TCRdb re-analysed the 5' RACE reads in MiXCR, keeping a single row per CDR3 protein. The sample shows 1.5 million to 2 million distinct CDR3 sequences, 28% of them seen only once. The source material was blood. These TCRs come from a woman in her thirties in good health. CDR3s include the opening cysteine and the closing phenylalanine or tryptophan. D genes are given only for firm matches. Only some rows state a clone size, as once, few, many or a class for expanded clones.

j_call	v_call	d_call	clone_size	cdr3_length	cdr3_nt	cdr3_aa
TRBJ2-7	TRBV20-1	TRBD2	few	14	TGCAGTGCTAGACTAGCGGGGTCGACCTACGAGCAGTACTTC	CSARLAGSTYEQYF
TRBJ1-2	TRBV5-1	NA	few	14	TGCGCCAGCAGCTTGGCCGGTCAGTACTATGGCTACACCTTC	CASSLAGQYYGYTF
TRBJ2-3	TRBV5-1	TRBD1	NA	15	TGCGCCAGCAGCTACCAGGGGGCTGTCCAAGATACGCAGTATTTT	CASSYQGAVQDTQYF
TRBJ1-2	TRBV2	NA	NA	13	TGTGCCAGCAGTGAAGCAGACATGGATGGCTACACCTTC	CASSEADMDGYTF
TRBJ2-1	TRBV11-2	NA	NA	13	TGTGCCGGCAGCTTATACGGCAACAATGAGCAGTTCTTC	CAGSLYGNNEQFF
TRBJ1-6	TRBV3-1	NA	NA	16	TGTGCCAGCAGCCAAGATGTCAGGCCCGGCGGTTCACCCCTCCACTTT	CASSQDVRPGGSPLHF
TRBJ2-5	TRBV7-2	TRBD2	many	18	TGTGCCAGCAGCAAGGGGACTAGCGGGGTCCATGGGCAAGAGACCCAGTACTTC	CASSKGTSGVHGQETQYF
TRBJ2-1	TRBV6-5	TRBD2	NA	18	TGTGCCAGCAGTTACGCATCCCCGGGACTAGCGGACAATAATGAGCAGTTCTTC	CASSYASPGLADNNEQFF
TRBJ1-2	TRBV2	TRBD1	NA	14	TGTGCCATAAACAGACAGGGGGTGGGTTATGGCTACACCTTC	CAINRQGVGYGYTF
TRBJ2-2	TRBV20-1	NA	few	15	TGCAGTGCTAGGGACCGGGTCTCAAACACCGGGGAGCTGTTTTTT	CSARDRVSNTGELFF
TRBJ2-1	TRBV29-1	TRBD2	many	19	TGCAGCGCCTATGGGCGCCTTGGAGCGGGGGCCCTCTTCTACAATGAGCAGTTCTTC	CSAYGRLGAGALFYNEQFF
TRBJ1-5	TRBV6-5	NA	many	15	TGTGCCAGCAGCCTCGGCGGACAGCGCAATCAGCCCCAGCATTTT	CASSLGGQRNQPQHF
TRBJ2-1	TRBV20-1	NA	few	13	TGCAGTGCCGCCGCGGGGTCCTACAATGAGCAGTTCTTC	CSAAAGSYNEQFF
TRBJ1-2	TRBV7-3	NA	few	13	TGTGCCAGCAGCTCCGGGTCGCAAAATGGCTACACCTTC	CASSSGSQNGYTF
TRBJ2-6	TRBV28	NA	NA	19	TGTGCCAGCAGTGCGCCATATGGGACGGAGAGCTCTGGGGCCAACGTCCTGACTTTC	CASSAPYGTESSGANVLTF
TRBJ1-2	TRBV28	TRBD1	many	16	TGTGCCAGCAGTCTGACAGGGGTCCGATATAGCTATGGCTACACCTTC	CASSLTGVRYSYGYTF
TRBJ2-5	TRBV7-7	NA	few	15	TGTGCCAGCAGCCCGGTCGGCCAGGGAAAAGAGACCCAGTACTTC	CASSPVGQGKETQYF
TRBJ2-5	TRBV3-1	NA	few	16	TGTGCCAGCAGCCAAGATCGGGGGACTGCGCAGAGGGAGCAGTACTTC	CASSQDRGTAQREQYF
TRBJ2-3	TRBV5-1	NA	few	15	TGCGCCAGCAGCAAGGTGGCGGATAGCACAGATACGCAGTATTTT	CASSKVADSTDTQYF
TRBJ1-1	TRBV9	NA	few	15	TGTGCCAGCAGCGGGCCGGGACAAGAGTTCACTGAAGCTTTCTTT	CASSGPGQEFTEAFF
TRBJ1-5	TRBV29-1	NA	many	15	TGCAGCGTGCTCCCCGTACTAACAGGGTGTCAGCCCCAGCATTTT	CSVLPVLTGCQPQHF
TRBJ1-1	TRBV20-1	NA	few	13	TGCAGTGCCGGGGGGATTCGGGGCACTGAAGCTTTCTTT	CSAGGIRGTEAFF
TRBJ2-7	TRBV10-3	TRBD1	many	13	TGTGCCATCAGTGGGGACAGCAATTACGAGCAGTACTTC	CAISGDSNYEQYF
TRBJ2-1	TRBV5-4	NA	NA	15	TGTGCCAGCAGCTCGCCGGGGTTAGCGGAAAATGAGCAGTTCTTC	CASSSPGLAENEQFF
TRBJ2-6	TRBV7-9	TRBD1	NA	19	TGTGCCAGCACTCCGGAAAGGGACAGATTATTCTCTGGGGCCAACGTCCTGACTTTC	CASTPERDRLFSGANVLTF
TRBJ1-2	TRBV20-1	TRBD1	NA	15	TGCAGTGCTAGAGCCCCAAGGACAGGGACCTATGGCTGCACCTTC	CSARAPRTGTYGCTF
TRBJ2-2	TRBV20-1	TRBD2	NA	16	TGCAGTGCTAGGGGGTTACTAGCGGGAGTCCCCGGGGAGCTGTTTTTT	CSARGLLAGVPGELFF
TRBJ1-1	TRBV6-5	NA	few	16	TGTGCCAGCAGCCGAACAGAAGGCGTCATGAACACTGAAGCTTTCTTT	CASSRTEGVMNTEAFF
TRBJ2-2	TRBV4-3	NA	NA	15	TGCGCCAGCAGCGGACAAAGCGCGAACACCGGGGAGCTGTTTTTT	CASSGQSANTGELFF
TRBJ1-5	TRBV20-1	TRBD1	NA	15	TGCAGTGCTGTCCCCCGGGACAGGGGTAATCAGCCCCAGCATTTT	CSAVPRDRGNQPQHF
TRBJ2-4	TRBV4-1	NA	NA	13	TGCGCCAGTAGCCAAGAGGGCCTGGACATCCCGTACTTC	CASSQEGLDIPYF
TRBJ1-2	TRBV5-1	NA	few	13	TGCGCCAGCAGCTACGACCGCCACTATGGCTACACCTTC	CASSYDRHYGYTF
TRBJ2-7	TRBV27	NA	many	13	TGTGCCAGCAAAGGGGGGCTTTCCTACGAGCAGTACTTC	CASKGGLSYEQYF
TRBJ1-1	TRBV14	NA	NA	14	TGTGCCAGCAGCCCCCCGGCCTGGGACACTGAAGCTTTCTTT	CASSPPAWDTEAFF
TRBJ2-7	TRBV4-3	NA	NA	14	TGCGCCAACAGCCTTCGTGAGGGAGTTGGCGAGCAGTACTTC	CANSLREGVGEQYF
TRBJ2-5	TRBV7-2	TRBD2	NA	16	TGTGCCAGCAGCGGGACTAGCAGGAGCGGAAGGGAGACCCGGTACTTC	CASSGTSRSGRETRYF
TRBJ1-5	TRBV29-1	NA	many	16	TGCAGCGTCTGCCTCGGACCGGCGGGGAGCAATCAGCCCCAGCATTTT	CSVCLGPAGSNQPQHF